This T cell receptor (beta chain) was identified in a study of T cell changes during pregnancy in multiple sclerosis. Produced via immunoSEQ multiplex PCR; TCRdb's table is partial and in-frame only. The repertoire consists of about 30,000 clones, with 90% occurring once and the leading ten covering less than 0.45%. The CDR3 totals 16 residues. Germline assignment: CDR1 SGHRS and CDR2 YFSETQ. V was trimmed by 4 bases and J by 0 bases, leaving 13 bases between them. The chain carries TRBV5-1 and TRBJ1-4; the D is unclear. The specimen comprised CD4+ T cells from peripheral blood mononuclear cells, sampled in the second trimester of pregnancy. The origin of this receptor is a female donor in good health, enrolled as a control in a pregnancy study. Here the CDR3 reads CASSRAPSATNEKLFF. As DNA, the CDR3 is TGCGCCAGCAGCCGCGCCCCCAGCGCAACTAATGAAAAACTGTTTTTT. The full variable domain, in which reference TRBV5-1 and TRBJ1-4 provide the parts outside the CDR3, is KAGVTQTPRYLIKTRGQQVTLSCSPISGHRSVSWYQQTPGQGLQFLFEYFSETQRNKGNFPGRFSGRQFSNSRSEMNVSTLELGDSALYLCASSRAPSATNEKLFFGSGTQLSVL.